This entry is about one T cell receptor (beta chain). Its target is not known. These data belong to a study of T cell responses to AZD1222 COVID-19 vaccine. Study-level findings and limits: Following two doses of AZD1222, Spike-specific TCR breadth and depth rose. There were mostly white British donors and more females than males, and clonal diversity was possibly underestimated. The CD4 TCRs associated with vaccination extended across spike and predominated at 160-218 and 743-854.

The protocol was immunoSEQ multiplex PCR, while the TCRdb copy is restricted to in-frame clones and leaves out a portion. The table records 97,000 or so clones, approximately 87% of them present only once. Source: peripheral blood, taken on day 0 of AZD1222 vaccination. The clonotype was recovered from an adult in good health.

The CDR3 reads CASSYSLVFTGELFF. The CDR3 DNA follows: TGTGCCAGCAGTTACTCGCTTGTATTCACCGGGGAGCTGTTTTTT. This chain links TRBV6-2 or TRBV6-3 with TRBJ2-2; D gene unclear. CDR1 is MNHEY, CDR2 SVGEGT, per germline. The CDR3 runs 15 residues. With 0 bases removed from V and 4 bases from J, the gap between germline ends came to 9 bases.